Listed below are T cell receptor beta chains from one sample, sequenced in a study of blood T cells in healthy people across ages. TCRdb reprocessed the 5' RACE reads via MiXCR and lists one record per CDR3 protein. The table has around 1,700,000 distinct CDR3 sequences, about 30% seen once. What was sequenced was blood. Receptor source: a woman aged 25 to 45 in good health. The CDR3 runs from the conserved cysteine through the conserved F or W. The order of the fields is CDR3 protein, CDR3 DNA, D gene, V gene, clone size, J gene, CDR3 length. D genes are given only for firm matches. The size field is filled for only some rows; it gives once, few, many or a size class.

CDR3 protein: CSVVSTGELFF; CDR3 DNA: TGCAGCGTCGTGAGCACCGGGGAGCTGTTTTTT; D gene: -; V gene: TRBV29-1; clone size: -; J gene: TRBJ2-2; CDR3 length: 11
CDR3 protein: CASSVEGGEQYF; CDR3 DNA: TGTGCCAGCAGCGTCGAGGGGGGCGAGCAGTACTTC; D gene: -; V gene: TRBV9; clone size: many; J gene: TRBJ2-7; CDR3 length: 12
CDR3 protein: CASSITGALSYEQYF; CDR3 DNA: TGTGCCAGTAGTATCACAGGGGCGCTGTCCTACGAGCAGTACTTC; D gene: TRBD1; V gene: TRBV19; clone size: many; J gene: TRBJ2-7; CDR3 length: 15
CDR3 protein: CASSYYGFNEKLFF; CDR3 DNA: TGTGCCAGCAGTTACTATGGGTTTAATGAAAAACTGTTTTTT; D gene: -; V gene: TRBV6-5; clone size: many; J gene: TRBJ1-4; CDR3 length: 14
CDR3 protein: CASSPAGRGAPLHF; CDR3 DNA: TGTGCCAGCAGCCCGGCAGGCAGGGGCGCTCCCCTCCACTTT; D gene: -; V gene: TRBV7-2; clone size: few; J gene: TRBJ1-6; CDR3 length: 14
CDR3 protein: CASSEDPGGSGKNIQYF; CDR3 DNA: TGTGCCAGCAGTGAAGATCCGGGAGGAAGTGGCAAAAACATTCAGTACTTC; D gene: TRBD2; V gene: TRBV6-1; clone size: -; J gene: TRBJ2-4; CDR3 length: 17
CDR3 protein: CASSPRRVSSPTYEQYF; CDR3 DNA: TGTGCCAGCTCCCCCCGGCGGGTGTCCTCCCCTACCTACGAGCAGTACTTC; D gene: -; V gene: TRBV7-9; clone size: few; J gene: TRBJ2-7; CDR3 length: 17
CDR3 protein: CASSLWRTSGSHEQYF; CDR3 DNA: TGTGCCAGCAGTTTATGGCGGACTAGCGGGAGTCATGAGCAGTACTTC; D gene: TRBD2; V gene: TRBV28; clone size: once; J gene: TRBJ2-5; CDR3 length: 16
CDR3 protein: CASSLEVAGGNTIYF; CDR3 DNA: TGCGCCAGCAGCTTGGAAGTAGCGGGTGGAAACACCATATATTTT; D gene: -; V gene: TRBV5-1; clone size: -; J gene: TRBJ1-3; CDR3 length: 15
CDR3 protein: CASSEANGRNTEAFF; CDR3 DNA: TGTGCCAGCAGTGAAGCGAACGGGAGGAACACTGAAGCTTTCTTT; D gene: -; V gene: TRBV2; clone size: few; J gene: TRBJ1-1; CDR3 length: 15
CDR3 protein: CASSSQASGNTIYF; CDR3 DNA: TGTGCCAGCAGCTCGCAGGCGTCGGGAAACACCATATATTTT; D gene: -; V gene: TRBV7-2; clone size: -; J gene: TRBJ1-3; CDR3 length: 14
CDR3 protein: CASRRNDRARGETQYF; CDR3 DNA: TGTGCCAGCAGGCGCAATGACAGGGCACGCGGCGAGACCCAGTACTTC; D gene: TRBD1; V gene: TRBV7-2; clone size: few; J gene: TRBJ2-5; CDR3 length: 16
CDR3 protein: CASSLQGGSSNSPLHF; CDR3 DNA: TGTGCCAGCAGCTTACAAGGGGGAAGCTCTAATTCACCCCTCCACTTT; D gene: -; V gene: TRBV7-3; clone size: few; J gene: TRBJ1-6; CDR3 length: 16
CDR3 protein: CASSFGTGGSQPQHF; CDR3 DNA: TGTGCCAGCAGCTTCGGGACAGGGGGCAGCCAGCCCCAGCATTTT; D gene: TRBD1; V gene: TRBV5-6; clone size: -; J gene: TRBJ1-5; CDR3 length: 15
CDR3 protein: CASSPSGDTYNEQFF; CDR3 DNA: TGTGCCAGCAGCCCCTCTGGCGATACCTACAATGAGCAGTTCTTC; D gene: -; V gene: TRBV7-9; clone size: -; J gene: TRBJ2-1; CDR3 length: 15
CDR3 protein: CASSVDGDGANVLTF; CDR3 DNA: TGTGCCAGCAGCGTAGATGGGGATGGGGCCAACGTCCTGACTTTC; D gene: -; V gene: TRBV9; clone size: few; J gene: TRBJ2-6; CDR3 length: 15
CDR3 protein: CASSQGGLAGGQEQFF; CDR3 DNA: TGTGCCAGCAGCCAGGGGGGACTAGCGGGAGGGCAGGAGCAGTTCTTC; D gene: TRBD2; V gene: TRBV7-6; clone size: few; J gene: TRBJ2-1; CDR3 length: 16
CDR3 protein: CASSERKLSTDTQYF; CDR3 DNA: TGTGCCAGCAGTGAAAGGAAACTTAGCACAGATACGCAGTATTTT; D gene: -; V gene: TRBV2; clone size: -; J gene: TRBJ2-3; CDR3 length: 15
CDR3 protein: CASRLTSVAYNEQYF; CDR3 DNA: TGTGCCAGCAGACTCACTAGCGTGGCCTACAATGAGCAGTACTTC; D gene: TRBD2; V gene: TRBV7-2; clone size: once; J gene: TRBJ2-7; CDR3 length: 15
CDR3 protein: CASSPAQVGETQYF; CDR3 DNA: TGTGCCAGCTCACCGGCCCAGGTCGGCGAGACCCAGTACTTC; D gene: -; V gene: TRBV18; clone size: -; J gene: TRBJ2-5; CDR3 length: 14
CDR3 protein: CSARVSDRSSYEQYF; CDR3 DNA: TGCAGTGCTAGAGTTTCGGACAGATCCTCCTACGAGCAGTACTTC; D gene: -; V gene: TRBV20-1; clone size: many; J gene: TRBJ2-7; CDR3 length: 15
CDR3 protein: CATSDAAAGAETQYF; CDR3 DNA: TGTGCCACCAGTGACGCCGCAGCGGGAGCGGAGACCCAGTACTTC; D gene: TRBD2; V gene: TRBV24-1; clone size: -; J gene: TRBJ2-5; CDR3 length: 15
CDR3 protein: CASSVTAGDEEQFF; CDR3 DNA: TGTGCCAGCAGCGTGACAGCGGGGGACGAGGAGCAGTTCTTC; D gene: TRBD2; V gene: TRBV9; clone size: -; J gene: TRBJ2-1; CDR3 length: 14
CDR3 protein: CSARQGSATEAFF; CDR3 DNA: TGCAGTGCACGACAGGGATCCGCCACTGAAGCTTTCTTT; D gene: TRBD1; V gene: TRBV20-1; clone size: -; J gene: TRBJ1-1; CDR3 length: 13
CDR3 protein: CASSQETGGDNYGYTF; CDR3 DNA: TGTGCCAGCAGCCAAGAAACAGGGGGGGACAACTATGGCTACACCTTC; D gene: TRBD1; V gene: TRBV14; clone size: few; J gene: TRBJ1-2; CDR3 length: 16
CDR3 protein: CASSLASVAGKPTPYEQYF; CDR3 DNA: TGTGCCAGCAGCTTAGCGTCGGTAGCGGGGAAGCCCACCCCCTACGAGCAGTACTTC; D gene: TRBD2; V gene: TRBV7-2; clone size: -; J gene: TRBJ2-7; CDR3 length: 19
CDR3 protein: CASSYQANSPLHF; CDR3 DNA: TGTGCCAGCAGTTACCAGGCAAATTCACCCCTCCACTTT; D gene: -; V gene: TRBV7-2; clone size: -; J gene: TRBJ1-6; CDR3 length: 13
CDR3 protein: CATSSRVQGLAVYNEQFF; CDR3 DNA: TGTGCCACCAGCAGCAGAGTGCAGGGACTAGCGGTCTACAATGAGCAGTTCTTC; D gene: TRBD2; V gene: TRBV15; clone size: few; J gene: TRBJ2-1; CDR3 length: 18
CDR3 protein: CSARTRTGTSGEQFF; CDR3 DNA: TGCAGTGCTAGGACCCGGACAGGGACTTCTGGTGAGCAGTTCTTC; D gene: TRBD1; V gene: TRBV20-1; clone size: many; J gene: TRBJ2-1; CDR3 length: 15
CDR3 protein: CASTPLGQPQHF; CDR3 DNA: TGTGCCAGCACTCCCCTGGGTCAGCCCCAGCATTTT; D gene: -; V gene: TRBV27; clone size: -; J gene: TRBJ1-5; CDR3 length: 12
CDR3 protein: CSVPPRTSLDEQFF; CDR3 DNA: TGCAGCGTTCCCCCGCGGACTAGCCTGGATGAGCAGTTCTTC; D gene: TRBD2; V gene: TRBV29-1; clone size: -; J gene: TRBJ2-1; CDR3 length: 14
CDR3 protein: CASSRPWGEQYF; CDR3 DNA: TGTGCCAGCAGCCGCCCCTGGGGCGAGCAGTACTTC; D gene: -; V gene: TRBV14; clone size: -; J gene: TRBJ2-7; CDR3 length: 12
CDR3 protein: CASSSWYEQFF; CDR3 DNA: TGTGCCAGCAGTTCTTGGTACGAGCAGTTCTTC; D gene: -; V gene: TRBV6-5; clone size: few; J gene: TRBJ2-1; CDR3 length: 11
CDR3 protein: CSVHNRGRRVDSPLHF; CDR3 DNA: TGCAGCGTGCACAACAGGGGGCGAAGGGTCGATTCACCCCTCCACTTT; D gene: TRBD1; V gene: TRBV29-1; clone size: -; J gene: TRBJ1-6; CDR3 length: 16
CDR3 protein: CASSYDGLGVSNGYTF; CDR3 DNA: TGTGCCAGCAGTTACGATGGCCTAGGAGTTTCCAATGGCTACACCTTC; D gene: -; V gene: TRBV6-6; clone size: -; J gene: TRBJ1-2; CDR3 length: 16
CDR3 protein: CASSSSLGGVYGYTF; CDR3 DNA: TGCGCCAGCAGCTCCTCCTTAGGGGGCGTCTATGGCTACACCTTC; D gene: TRBD1; V gene: TRBV5-1; clone size: many; J gene: TRBJ1-2; CDR3 length: 15
CDR3 protein: CARSVGGNEQFF; CDR3 DNA: TGTGCCCGCAGCGTAGGGGGTAATGAGCAGTTCTTC; D gene: -; V gene: TRBV9; clone size: -; J gene: TRBJ2-1; CDR3 length: 12
CDR3 protein: CATSGGEPYRDEQFF; CDR3 DNA: TGTGCCACCAGCGGGGGGGAACCCTACCGCGATGAGCAGTTCTTC; D gene: TRBD2; V gene: TRBV24-1; clone size: few; J gene: TRBJ2-1; CDR3 length: 15
CDR3 protein: CASSSSGRAVGELFF; CDR3 DNA: TGTGCCAGCAGTTCTAGCGGGAGGGCCGTCGGGGAGCTGTTTTTT; D gene: TRBD2; V gene: TRBV6-2/TRBV6-3; clone size: many; J gene: TRBJ2-2; CDR3 length: 15
CDR3 protein: CASSFGQIKNTEAFF; CDR3 DNA: TGTGCCAGCAGCTTCGGACAGATAAAGAACACTGAAGCTTTCTTT; D gene: -; V gene: TRBV6-2/TRBV6-3; clone size: -; J gene: TRBJ1-1; CDR3 length: 15
CDR3 protein: CASTPSAANYGYTF; CDR3 DNA: TGTGCCAGCACCCCCTCGGCGGCTAACTATGGCTACACCTTC; D gene: -; V gene: TRBV7-6; clone size: many; J gene: TRBJ1-2; CDR3 length: 14
CDR3 protein: CASSLSPGDEQYF; CDR3 DNA: TGTGCCAGCAGCCTCAGCCCAGGGGACGAGCAGTACTTC; D gene: -; V gene: TRBV6-5; clone size: many; J gene: TRBJ2-7; CDR3 length: 13
CDR3 protein: CSARVRTSSYNEQYF; CDR3 DNA: TGCAGTGCTAGAGTTAGAACGAGCTCCTACAATGAGCAGTACTTC; D gene: -; V gene: TRBV20-1; clone size: -; J gene: TRBJ2-4; CDR3 length: 15
CDR3 protein: CASSSGAKTEAFF; CDR3 DNA: TGTGCCAGCAGCTCGGGGGCGAAGACTGAAGCTTTCTTT; D gene: -; V gene: TRBV11-2; clone size: few; J gene: TRBJ1-1; CDR3 length: 13
CDR3 protein: CASSPTYPSGLGEFF; CDR3 DNA: TGTGCCAGCAGCCCGACATACCCAAGCGGACTGGGGGAGTTCTTC; D gene: -; V gene: TRBV14; clone size: -; J gene: TRBJ2-1; CDR3 length: 15
CDR3 protein: CASSLRGKQETQYF; CDR3 DNA: TGCGCCAGCAGCTTACGGGGGAAACAAGAGACCCAGTACTTC; D gene: -; V gene: TRBV5-1; clone size: many; J gene: TRBJ2-5; CDR3 length: 14
CDR3 protein: CASNPPRSSYNEQSF; CDR3 DNA: TGTGCCAGCAACCCCCCCCGGAGCTCCTACAATGAGCAGTCCTTC; D gene: -; V gene: TRBV14; clone size: once; J gene: TRBJ2-1; CDR3 length: 15
CDR3 protein: CASSLDPGQGGYTF; CDR3 DNA: TGTGCCAGCAGCCTCGACCCAGGGCAAGGGGGCTACACCTTC; D gene: -; V gene: TRBV7-9; clone size: -; J gene: TRBJ1-2; CDR3 length: 14
CDR3 protein: CASSLQQVTAKNIQYF; CDR3 DNA: TGTGCCAGCAGTTTACAACAGGTTACAGCCAAAAACATTCAGTACTTC; D gene: -; V gene: TRBV27; clone size: many; J gene: TRBJ2-4; CDR3 length: 16
CDR3 protein: CASSLHRGRGELFF; CDR3 DNA: TGTGCCAGCAGTCTTCACAGGGGGCGCGGGGAGCTGTTTTTT; D gene: TRBD1; V gene: TRBV12-3/TRBV12-4; clone size: few; J gene: TRBJ2-2; CDR3 length: 14
CDR3 protein: CASSTTSGAHNEQFF; CDR3 DNA: TGTGCCAGCAGCACCACTAGCGGGGCCCACAATGAGCAGTTCTTC; D gene: TRBD2; V gene: TRBV11-2; clone size: -; J gene: TRBJ2-1; CDR3 length: 15
CDR3 protein: CSARRFLRETQYF; CDR3 DNA: TGCAGTGCTAGGCGGTTCCTTCGAGAGACCCAGTACTTC; D gene: -; V gene: TRBV20-1; clone size: -; J gene: TRBJ2-5; CDR3 length: 13
CDR3 protein: CASGTLTGPAFF; CDR3 DNA: TGTGCCAGCGGAACTCTCACAGGGCCGGCTTTCTTT; D gene: -; V gene: TRBV28; clone size: -; J gene: TRBJ1-1; CDR3 length: 12
CDR3 protein: CASSFGRANEKLFF; CDR3 DNA: TGTGCCAGCAGTTTCGGCAGGGCTAATGAAAAACTGTTTTTT; D gene: -; V gene: TRBV28; clone size: -; J gene: TRBJ1-4; CDR3 length: 14
CDR3 protein: CASRGGDRDSYYNEQFF; CDR3 DNA: TGTGCCAGCAGAGGGGGGGACAGGGATTCTTACTACAATGAGCAGTTCTTC; D gene: TRBD1; V gene: TRBV2; clone size: few; J gene: TRBJ2-1; CDR3 length: 17
CDR3 protein: CASSPAWGMLQETQYF; CDR3 DNA: TGTGCCAGCAGCCCGGCATGGGGCATGCTTCAAGAGACCCAGTACTTC; D gene: -; V gene: TRBV5-5; clone size: many; J gene: TRBJ2-5; CDR3 length: 16
CDR3 protein: CASSPHLTGELFF; CDR3 DNA: TGTGCCAGCTCACCACATCTCACTGGGGAGCTGTTTTTT; D gene: -; V gene: TRBV18; clone size: -; J gene: TRBJ2-2; CDR3 length: 13